Listed here are 6 T cell receptor beta chains from one sample, sequenced in a study of blood T cell repertoires in COVID-19. The table came from immunoSEQ multiplex PCR; TCRdb's copy has only in-frame clones and leaves some out. The sample includes approximately 85,000 clones, 81% of them seen just once. The specimen was peripheral blood. These receptors all come from a human donor in a cohort sampled during active COVID-19.

V gene TRBV6-5 combines with J gene TRBJ1-5, with 7 bases fitting TRBD1. Losses at the gene ends were 6 bases for V and 2 bases for J; bases not matched to a gene: 7. The CDR3 is made up of 15 amino acids. The germline V gene has CDR1 MNHEY and CDR2 SVGAGI. The CDR3 here is CASRIDRAGNQPQHF. The CDR3 region has the DNA TGTGCCAGCAGAATCGACAGGGCGGGCAATCAGCCCCAGCATTTT.

The rearrangement uses TRBV6-4 and TRBJ1-2, with 7 positions matching TRBD1. The trim removed 0 bases at V and 12 bases at J, leaving 10 bases unmatched. This CDR3 spans 14 amino acids. CDR1 is MRHNA and CDR2 is SNTAGT in the germline V gene. The CDR3 DNA reads as TGTGCCAGCAGTGACTCGAGTCGTGACAGGGTACACACCTTC. Encoded protein: CASSDSSRDRVHTF.

The CDR3 reads CATSDPTDTEAFF. CDR3 DNA sequence: TGTGCCACCAGTGACCCGACAGACACTGAAGCTTTCTTT. The rearrangement links TRBV24-1 to TRBJ1-1, with D perhaps matching TRBD1 (5 bases). The CDR3 loop spans 13 amino acids. Germline lookup yields CDR1 KGHDR and CDR2 SFDVKD. The V and J ends lost 4 bases and 3 bases respectively, with 8 bases between them.

The V and J genes are TRBV7-2 and TRBJ1-2; the match to TRBD1 covers 9 bases. CDR3 length: 17 residues. CDR1 is SGHTA and CDR2 is FQGNSA in the germline V gene. The V and J ends lost 0 bases and 0 bases, in that order; junction bases with no gene match: 5. CDR3 in DNA: TGTGCCAGCAGCTTAGCGCGGAGACAGGGGGCTAACTATGGCTACACCTTC. Encoded protein: CASSLARRQGANYGYTF.

This clone has just a few counts. The chain combines TRBV6-2 or TRBV6-3 with TRBJ2-1; D unclear. Trimming removed 5 bases from V and 3 bases from J, with 11 bases in between. CDR1 MNHEY and CDR2 SVGEGT come from the germline V gene. The CDR3 sequence is 14 residues long. CDR3 DNA: TGTGCCAGCAGTCCCTCCCAGGACTACAATGAGCAGTTCTTC. It translates to CASSPSQDYNEQFF.

This chain uses TRBV7-8 with TRBJ1-4, with D possibly being TRBD1 (6 bases). Per germline, CDR1 SGHVS and CDR2 FQNEAQ. Trimming removed 5 bases at V and 5 bases at J, with 18 bases between. The CDR3 extends over 16 amino acids. CDR3 residues: CASSQPYREGNEKLFF. The CDR3 DNA sequence: TGTGCCAGCAGCCAACCCTACAGGGAAGGGAATGAAAAACTGTTTTTT.